Following are 32 T cell receptor beta chains from one sample sequenced in a study of T cell repertoires in cytomegalovirus infection. TCRdb redid the calling of the reads with MiXCR, one entry per CDR3 protein. This sample has about 98,000 distinct CDR3 sequences, with approximately 15% found just once. Sequenced: PBMCs. All receptors derive from a human donor in good health (CMV status not recorded). Some clones in this sample may be carry-over from other donors' samples.

This clonotype appeared many times. The V call is TRBV28, the J call TRBJ2-3; D might be TRBD1 (5 bases). This CDR3 has 13 amino acids. Trimming stripped 4 bases from V and 4 bases from J, with 9 bases between. Germline CDR1 MDHEN, CDR2 SYDVKM. DNA for the CDR3: TGTGCCAGCAGTTCCCCAGGGCCAGATACGCAGTATTTT. Its protein is CASSSPGPDTQYF.

This clonotype has only a few counts. This chain connects TRBV12-3 or TRBV12-4 to TRBJ2-3; TRBD1 matches at 8 bases. Trimming cost V 6 bases and J 0 bases; bases outside gene matches: 5. CDR3 length equals 15 residues. Here the CDR3 DNA reads TGTGCCAGCAGCCCAGGGGGCGGGAGCACAGATACGCAGTATTTT. Its protein is CASSPGGGSTDTQYF.

This clonotype was recorded many times. V is TRBV11-2 and J is TRBJ2-5; 12 bases agree with TRBD2. Germline assignment: CDR1 SGHAT and CDR2 FQNNGV. V lost 1 base to trimming and J lost 4 bases; unmatched junction nucleotides: 4. This CDR3 contains 16 residues. CDR3 in DNA: TGTGCCAGCAGCTTAGTGCTAGCGGGGGGGCCAGAGACCCAGTACTTC. It translates to CASSLVLAGGPETQYF.

The J gene is TRBJ2-1, the V gene TRBV30, with TRBD2 as a possible D gene (5 bases). Trimming shortened V by 3 bases and J by 8 bases, and 14 bases separated the two germline ends. The CDR3 loop spans 13 amino acids. CDR1 GTSNPN and CDR2 SVGIG come from the germline V gene (reference sequence). Here the CDR3 DNA reads TGTGCCTGGAGGGGGTTAAGGACTCATGAGCAGTTCTTC. The encoded protein is CAWRGLRTHEQFF.

The chain employs TRBV7-6 and TRBJ2-3; 10 bases are shared with TRBD1. CDR3 length: 17 residues. Germline loops: CDR1 SGHVS, CDR2 FNYEAQ. Trimming at V came to 3 bases and at J to 6 bases, leaving 12 bases not matched to a gene. The DNA of the CDR3 is TGTGCCAGCAGCTTGGGCTCCGGGACAGGGGTCGGGGATACGCAGTATTTT. Translated: CASSLGSGTGVGDTQYF. Full variable domain (rest looked up from reference TRBV7-6 and TRBJ2-3): GAGVSQSPRYKVTKRGQDVALRCDPISGHVSLYWYRQALGQGPEFLTYFNYEAQQDKSGLPNDRFSAERPEGSISTLTIQRTEQRDSAMYRCASSLGSGTGVGDTQYFGPGTRLTVL.

This clonotype was detected ten times or more. CDR3 in amino acids: CSAQPTGYGGPYNEQFF. The CDR3 DNA sequence: TGCAGTGCCCAACCGACAGGGTACGGAGGGCCCTACAATGAGCAGTTCTTC. The gene calls are TRBV20-1 and TRBJ2-1; weak D call: TRBD1 (7 bases). Per the germline V gene, CDR1 is DFQATT and CDR2 is SNEGSKA (reference sequence). V gave up 6 bases and J gave up 2 bases, with 23 bases separating them. The CDR3 is 17 amino acids.

This clonotype was seen a few times. V is TRBV12-3 or TRBV12-4 and J is TRBJ1-2, with a weak D call TRBD1 (5 bases). The CDR3 runs to 14 residues. The ends were cut back, 5 bases at V and 8 bases at J, with 18 bases in the middle. The CDR3 DNA is TGTGCCAGCAGTCTTGGGACGCCGATAAGGGGCTACACCTTC. Its protein is CASSLGTPIRGYTF.

The sample holds a few counts of this clonotype. This chain links TRBV29-1 with TRBJ1-1, with D tentatively TRBD1 (5 bases). The CDR3 covers 13 residues. Germline assignment: CDR1 SQVTM and CDR2 ANQGSEA. The ends were cut back, 7 bases at V and 6 bases at J, with 18 bases in the middle. The CDR3 DNA is TGCAGCGCGCAAGGGCCCGGGGGAGCTGAAGCTTTCTTT. Its protein product is CSAQGPGGAEAFF.

A few counts support this clonotype. Written as DNA, the CDR3 is TGTGCCAGCAGCTTAGCCGCGGGAACCTACGAGCAGTACTTC. This sequence encodes CASSLAAGTYEQYF. The chain recombines TRBV7-9 with TRBJ2-7; TRBD2 might be the D (6 bases). Germline V gives CDR1 SEHNR, CDR2 FQNEAQ (reference sequence). Trimming took 0 bases from V and 2 from J, leaving 8 bases between them. This CDR3 has 14 amino acids.

This clonotype was detected only a few times. This chain links TRBV19 with TRBJ1-4; D is undetermined. CDR3 length equals 14 residues. Trimming shortened V by 3 bases and J by 0 bases, and 5 bases separated the two germline ends. Germline CDR1 and CDR2: LNHDA and SQIVND (reference sequence). The CDR3 DNA follows: TGTGCCAGTAGTATCGCCGCAACTAATGAAAAACTGTTTTTT. Protein sequence: CASSIAATNEKLFF. Full variable domain (remainder filled in from reference TRBV19 and TRBJ1-4): DGGITQSPKYLFRKEGQNVTLSCEQNLNHDAMYWYRQDPGQGLRLIYYSQIVNDFQKGDIAEGYSVSREKKESFPLTVTSAQKNPTAFYLCASSIAATNEKLFFGSGTQLSVL.

There are many counts of this clonotype. This sequence joins TRBV7-2 and TRBJ2-5; perhaps TRBD2 as D (6 bases). The length of the CDR3 is 14 residues. CDR1 is SGHTA, CDR2 FQGNSA, per germline. V was pared by 4 bases and J by 2 bases, with 11 bases between. The CDR3 DNA follows: TGTGCCAGCAGCTCGCGGCGGGGTCAAGAGACCCAGTACTTC. Translated, it gives CASSSRRGQETQYF.

V usage is TRBV15 and J usage is TRBJ1-4; 9 bases agree with TRBD1. Germline CDR1 reads LNHNV; CDR2 reads YYDKDF (reference sequence). V dropped 1 base and J dropped 1; count of bases not matched to a gene: 7. This CDR3 has 18 residues. CDR3 nucleotides: TGTGCCACCAGCAGAGTCGGACAGGGGAGCCGAACTAATGAAAAACTGTTTTTT. Residues: CATSRVGQGSRTNEKLFF.

This clonotype was seen only a few times. The gene calls are TRBV7-2 and TRBJ1-5, with 7 positions matching TRBD1. The germline V gene encodes CDR1 SGHTA and CDR2 FQGNSA. With 5 bases clipped from V and 1 base from J, the junction kept 5 bases outside the gene matches. The CDR3 extends over 15 amino acids. The CDR3 DNA follows: TGTGCCAGCAGCCGGACGGGACAGAGCAATCAGCCCCAGCATTTT. It encodes CASSRTGQSNQPQHF. Full variable domain (outside the CDR3, taken from reference TRBV7-2 and TRBJ1-5): GAGVSQSPSNKVTEKGKDVELRCDPISGHTALYWYRQSLGQGLEFLIYFQGNSAPDKSGLPSDRFSAERTGGSVSTLTIQRTQQEDSAVYLCASSRTGQSNQPQHFGDGTRLSIL.

The chain recombines TRBV11-2 with TRBJ2-1; TRBD2 matches at 10 bases. Germline trimming cut 2 bases from V and 6 bases from J; bases unmatched to any gene: 4. The CDR3 sequence is 15 residues long. CDR1 SGHAT and CDR2 FQNNGV come from the germline V gene. The CDR3 sequence is CASSLLAGEFNEQFF. The CDR3, as DNA: TGTGCCAGCAGCTTACTAGCGGGGGAGTTCAATGAGCAGTTCTTC. The full variable domain, with the rest looked up from reference TRBV11-2 and TRBJ2-1, is EAGVAQSPRYKIIEKRQSVAFWCNPISGHATLYWYQQILGQGPKLLIQFQNNGVVDDSQLPKDRFSAERLKGVDSTLKIQPAKLEDSAVYLCASSLLAGEFNEQFFGPGTRLTVL.

This clonotype has just a few counts. The chain joins TRBV5-4 to TRBJ1-2; a weak D match, TRBD1 (6 bases). The CDR3 is made up of 13 amino acids. Germline V gene sequence: CDR1 SGHNT, CDR2 YYREEE (reference sequence). V was clipped by 0 bases and J by 6 bases, with 9 bases between them. In DNA form, the CDR3 reads TGTGCCAGCAGCTTGGAACAGGGTGATGGCTACACCTTC. Translation gives CASSLEQGDGYTF. The full variable domain, its missing parts supplied by reference TRBV5-4 and TRBJ1-2, is ETGVTQSPTHLIKTRGQQVTLRCSSQSGHNTVSWYQQALGQGPQFIFQYYREEENGRGNFPPRFSGLQFPNYSSELNVNALELDDSALYLCASSLEQGDGYTFGSGTRLTVV.

This clonotype was observed many times. The rearrangement uses TRBV20-1 and TRBJ2-1; D is uncertain. V gave up 2 bases and J gave up 9 bases, with 17 bases separating them. There are 14 residues in the CDR3. Per the germline V gene, CDR1 is DFQATT and CDR2 is SNEGSKA (reference sequence). The CDR3, as DNA: TGCAGTGCTAGACACCAGGACCTTCGGGTTGAGCAGTTCTTC. The encoded protein is CSARHQDLRVEQFF.

This rearrangement joins TRBV25-1 to TRBJ2-5; 9 nucleotides align to TRBD2. The germline gives CDR1 MGHDK, CDR2 SYGVNS. The junction had 12 bases not matched to a gene; V was cut back by 6 bases and J by 4 bases. The CDR3 extends over 16 amino acids. DNA for the CDR3: TGTGCCAGCAGGGCCCTAGGAGCGGGGGGACGAGAGACCCAGTACTTC. Translated, it gives CASRALGAGGRETQYF.

This clonotype was observed a handful of times. This rearrangement joins TRBV5-1 to TRBJ1-6; unclear D gene. The CDR3 covers 20 residues. Germline V gives CDR1 SGHRS, CDR2 YFSETQ. V lost 4 bases and J 3 bases, leaving 26 bases between the germline ends. DNA of the CDR3: TGCGCCAGCAGCCACGATTATTCTGATCGGAACAGATTCTATAATTCACCCCTCCACTTT. It codes for CASSHDYSDRNRFYNSPLHF.

V is TRBV12-3 or TRBV12-4 and J is TRBJ2-7; 10 bases are shared with TRBD1. CDR3 length: 15 amino acids. With V trimmed by 1 base and J by 1 base, 1 base remained unmatched. The chain's CDR3 is CASSLGTGGSYEQYF. DNA for the CDR3: TGTGCCAGCAGTTTAGGGACAGGGGGTTCCTACGAGCAGTACTTC.

This clonotype was picked up many times. The chain is built from TRBV7-3 and TRBJ1-6; D uncertain. With 2 bases removed from V and 7 bases from J, the gap between germline ends came to 9 bases. Looked up from germline, CDR1 is SGHTA and CDR2 is FQGTGA. This CDR3 is built from 14 residues. CDR3 loop: CASSLYGENSPLHF. Written as DNA, the CDR3 is TGTGCCAGCAGCTTATATGGAGAAAATTCACCCCTCCACTTT. The whole variable domain, remainder taken from reference TRBV7-3 and TRBJ1-6, is GAGVSQTPSNKVTEKGKYVELRCDPISGHTALYWYRQSLGQGPEFLIYFQGTGAADDSGLPNDRFFAVRPEGSVSTLKIQRTERGDSAVYLCASSLYGENSPLHFGNGTRLTVT.

The CDR3, as DNA: TGTGCCACCCTGGGGCAGGGAGGTGGGAAACTGTTTTTT. Translation gives CATLGQGGGKLFF. V gene TRBV12-3 or TRBV12-4 combines with J gene TRBJ1-4; perhaps TRBD1 as D (5 bases). V lost 10 bases, J lost 11 bases, and 20 bases lay in between. CDR3 length: 13 amino acids.

This clonotype was seen repeatedly, ten times or more. The chain employs TRBV7-6 and TRBJ2-7; D may correspond to TRBD1 or TRBD2 (6 bases each). This CDR3 spans 14 amino acids. V was cut by 0 bases and J by 2 bases, with 8 bases left in between. CDR1 is SGHVS, CDR2 FNYEAQ, per germline. The chain's CDR3 is CASSLAGGTYEQYF. The CDR3 bases are TGTGCCAGCAGCTTAGCGGGGGGCACCTACGAGCAGTACTTC.

This clonotype was recorded many times. The J gene is TRBJ2-2, the V gene TRBV28, with a tentative D call TRBD1 (6 bases). V was pared by 2 bases and J by 4 bases, with 11 bases between. Looked up from germline, CDR1 is MDHEN and CDR2 is SYDVKM. The CDR3 spans 15 residues. For the CDR3, the DNA is TGTGCCAGCAGTTTACGGCCAGGGGCCACCGGGGAGCTGTTTTTT. This gives the protein CASSLRPGATGELFF.

This clonotype was seen a few times. V gene TRBV7-6 combines with J gene TRBJ1-1, with a weak D call TRBD1 (6 bases). Trimming stripped 0 bases from V and 8 bases from J, with 13 bases between. The length of the CDR3 is 14 residues. Germline V lookup: CDR1 SGHVS, CDR2 FNYEAQ. CDR3 loop: CASSLAGSQGEAFF. The CDR3 region has the DNA TGTGCCAGCAGCTTAGCAGGAAGTCAGGGGGAAGCTTTCTTT.

This chain links TRBV12-3 or TRBV12-4 with TRBJ2-7; D unresolved. This CDR3 comprises 16 residues. Between the trimmed V and J ends, which lost 2 bases and 5 bases, there was a span of 19 bases. CDR3 region: CASSLTPPPLGNEQYF. Here the CDR3 DNA reads TGTGCCAGCAGTTTAACCCCCCCCCCCCTTGGCAACGAGCAGTACTTC.

This clonotype was recorded a few times. The chain uses TRBV5-6 and TRBJ1-1; D is ambiguous. Trimming pared 0 bases from V and 3 bases from J, leaving 6 bases between. The germline V gene has CDR1 SGHDT and CDR2 YYEEEE. CDR3 length: 13 amino acids. CDR3 loop: CASSLGQHTEAFF. CDR3 coding DNA: TGTGCCAGCAGCTTGGGGCAACACACTGAAGCTTTCTTT.

This clonotype was counted a few times. J is TRBJ1-2 and V is TRBV29-1; TRBD1 matches 10 bases. Germline assignment: CDR1 SQVTM and CDR2 ANQGSEA. After removal of 4 bases from V and 6 bases from J, the junction contained 8 bases not matched to a gene. This CDR3 spans 14 amino acids. CDR3 bases: TGCAGCGTTGGGACGGACAGGGGGAGGGATGGCTACACCTTC. Protein product: CSVGTDRGRDGYTF. The whole variable domain, filled in from reference TRBV29-1 and TRBJ1-2, reads SAVISQKPSRDICQRGTSLTIQCQVDSQVTMMFWYRQQPGQSLTLIATANQGSEATYESGFVIDKFPISRPNLTFSTLTVSNMSPEDSSIYLCSVGTDRGRDGYTFGSGTRLTVV.

About this clonotype: This may arise from a read error, as a much more abundant clone is one base away. Here the CDR3 omits its conserved ending phenylalanine or tryptophan, so a read error is the likely source. Written as DNA, the CDR3 is TGTGCCATCAGTGAGTCGCGGAGCCACTACGAGCAGTACCTC. This codes for CAISESRSHYEQYL. This chain uses TRBV10-3 with TRBJ2-7; D not certain. The CDR3 length is 14 residues. Trimming removed 0 bases from V and 3 bases from J, with 9 bases in between. Germline CDR1 reads ENHRY; CDR2 reads SYGVKD.

There are a few counts of this clonotype. The chain carries TRBV29-1 and TRBJ1-2; D not certain. The ends were cut back, 4 bases at V and 4 bases at J, with 10 bases in the middle. From germline, CDR1 is SQVTM and CDR2 ANQGSEA. CDR3 length equals 12 residues. The CDR3 region has the DNA TGCAGCGTTGGGCAGGCTGGCTATGGCTACACCTTC. It is translated as CSVGQAGYGYTF. Looking up the rest from reference TRBV29-1 and TRBJ1-2 gives the full variable domain: SAVISQKPSRDICQRGTSLTIQCQVDSQVTMMFWYRQQPGQSLTLIATANQGSEATYESGFVIDKFPISRPNLTFSTLTVSNMSPEDSSIYLCSVGQAGYGYTFGSGTRLTVV.

This clonotype came up many times. CDR3 amino acids: CASSLAPGGDVGNQPQHF. In DNA, the CDR3 is TGTGCCAGCAGCTTAGCTCCAGGGGGCGATGTGGGCAATCAGCCCCAGCATTTT. The genes are TRBV7-8 and TRBJ1-5; TRBD1 aligns across 8 bases. V dropped 0 bases and J dropped 2; count of bases not matched to a gene: 9. CDR1 and CDR2 from the germline V gene are SGHVS and FQNEAQ. The CDR3 contains 18 residues.

This clonotype was seen a few times. The chain links TRBV10-3 to TRBJ2-5; TRBD2 matches 13 bases. After removal of 10 bases from V and 3 bases from J, the junction contained 11 bases not matched to a gene. The V gene's germline CDR1 is ENHRY and CDR2 SYGVKD. The CDR3 consists of 16 residues. This chain's CDR3 is CATKGTSGMTEETQYF. Here the CDR3 DNA reads TGTGCCACCAAAGGGACTAGCGGGATGACGGAAGAGACCCAGTACTTC.

This clonotype has a count of ten or more. The V and J genes are TRBV3-1 and TRBJ1-2; 7 positions agree with TRBD1. V shed 5 bases, J shed 3 bases, and the junction held 6 bases outside the gene matches. The germline CDR1 and CDR2 sequences are LGHDT and YNNKEL (reference sequence). The CDR3 spans 14 residues. The CDR3 spells CASSRQGSDYGYTF. CDR3 DNA sequence: TGTGCCAGCAGCAGACAGGGATCGGACTATGGCTACACCTTC.